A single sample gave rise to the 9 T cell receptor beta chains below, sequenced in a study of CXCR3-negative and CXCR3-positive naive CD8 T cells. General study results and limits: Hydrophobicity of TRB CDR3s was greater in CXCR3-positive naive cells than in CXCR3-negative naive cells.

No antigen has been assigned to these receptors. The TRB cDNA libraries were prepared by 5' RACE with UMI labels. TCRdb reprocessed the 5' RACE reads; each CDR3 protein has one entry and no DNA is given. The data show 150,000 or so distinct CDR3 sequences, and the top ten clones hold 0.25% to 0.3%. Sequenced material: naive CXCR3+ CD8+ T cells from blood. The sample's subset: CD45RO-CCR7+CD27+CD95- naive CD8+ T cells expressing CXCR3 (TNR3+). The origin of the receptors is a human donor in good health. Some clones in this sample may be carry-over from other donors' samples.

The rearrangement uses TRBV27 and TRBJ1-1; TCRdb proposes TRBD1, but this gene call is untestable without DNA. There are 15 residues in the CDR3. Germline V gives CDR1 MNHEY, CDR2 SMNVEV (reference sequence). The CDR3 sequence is CASSLSAGGNTEAFF.

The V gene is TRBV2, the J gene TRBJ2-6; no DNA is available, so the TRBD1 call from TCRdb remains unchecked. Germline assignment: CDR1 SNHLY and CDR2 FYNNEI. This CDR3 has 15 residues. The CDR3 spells CASRASGSGANVLTF. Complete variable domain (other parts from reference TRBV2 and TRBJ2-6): EPEVTQTPSHQVTQMGQEVILRCVPISNHLYFYWYRQILGQKVEFLVSFYNNEISEKSEIFDDQFSVERPDGSNFTLKIRSTKLEDSAMYFCASRASGSGANVLTFGAGSRLTVL.

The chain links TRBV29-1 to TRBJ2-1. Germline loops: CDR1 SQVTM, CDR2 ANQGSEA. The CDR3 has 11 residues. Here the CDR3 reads CSVTAYNEQFF.

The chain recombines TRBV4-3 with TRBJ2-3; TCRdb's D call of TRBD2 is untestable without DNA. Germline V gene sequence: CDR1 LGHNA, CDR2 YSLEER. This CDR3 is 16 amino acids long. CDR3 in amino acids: CASSQEPGLGTDTQYF.

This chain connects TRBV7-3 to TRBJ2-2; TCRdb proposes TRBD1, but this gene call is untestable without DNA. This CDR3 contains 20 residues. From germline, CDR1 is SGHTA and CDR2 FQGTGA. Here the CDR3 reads CASSPPPGGERIANTGELFF.

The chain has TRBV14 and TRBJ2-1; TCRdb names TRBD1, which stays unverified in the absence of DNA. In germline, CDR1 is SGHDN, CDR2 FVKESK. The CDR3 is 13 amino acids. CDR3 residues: CANSQDPGAQQFF.

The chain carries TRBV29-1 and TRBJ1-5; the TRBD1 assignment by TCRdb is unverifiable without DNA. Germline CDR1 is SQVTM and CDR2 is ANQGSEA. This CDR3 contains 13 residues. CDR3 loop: CSVDVQGGQPQHF.

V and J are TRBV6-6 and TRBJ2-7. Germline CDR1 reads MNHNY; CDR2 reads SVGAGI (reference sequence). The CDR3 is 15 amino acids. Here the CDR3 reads CASSPDMTGYYEQYF.

The CDR3 sequence: CSVTGVNTYEQYF. This chain links TRBV29-1 with TRBJ2-7; TCRdb's D call, TRBD1, is unchecked because there is no DNA. Germline V CDR1 and CDR2: SQVTM, ANQGSEA. CDR3 length: 13 residues.